These 10 T cell receptor beta chains originate from one sample sequenced in a study of T-cell reconstitution after alpha-beta-depleted transplantation in children. Library preparation (for TCRbeta) was performed with unique molecular identifiers. In TCRdb, the PCR reads were re-called with MiXCR into one record per CDR3 protein. This sample carries approximately 210,000 distinct CDR3 sequences, approximately 15% of them seen once, and the ten largest clones take around two fifths. The input for sequencing was PBMCs, mostly from graft donor cells, taken 360 days after TCRalphabeta/CD19-depleted stem cell transplant. The receptors stem from a male patient aged 2 to 9 who had a stem cell transplant for acute lymphoblastic leukemia, so the T cells may come from the graft donor.

This clonotype was seen a few times. This rearrangement joins TRBV20-1 to TRBJ2-3; TRBD2 is a possible D gene (5 bases). The germline gives CDR1 DFQATT, CDR2 SNEGSKA (reference sequence). The V and J ends lost 1 base and 3 bases respectively, with 17 bases between them. This CDR3 is built from 16 residues. CDR3 in DNA: TGCAGTGCTAGAGTCTGGGCTTTCCGAGGGACAGATACGCAGTATTTT. It encodes CSARVWAFRGTDTQYF.

This clonotype came up a few times. This rearrangement joins TRBV12-3 or TRBV12-4 to TRBJ2-7; D not resolved. This CDR3 contains 12 residues. The V gene lost 11 bases and the J gene lost 7 bases, with 18 bases spanning the gap. The CDR3 sequence is CASSVRPSEQYF. CDR3 bases: TGTGCCTCCTCGGTGCGCCCCTCGGAGCAGTACTTC.

The chain uses TRBV30 and TRBJ2-1; D is unresolved. This CDR3 is built from 13 residues. Germline V gene sequence: CDR1 GTSNPN, CDR2 SVGIG (reference sequence). V lost 7 bases to trimming and J lost 0 bases, with 10 bases between them. For the CDR3, the DNA is TGTGCCTCCATCCCGAGCTCCTACAATGAGCAGTTCTTC. Protein: CASIPSSYNEQFF.

This clonotype was recorded at least ten times. This chain uses TRBV4-3 with TRBJ1-3; 8 nucleotides align to TRBD1. This CDR3 region has 15 residues. The germline gives CDR1 LGHNA, CDR2 YSLEER. J lost 0 bases, V lost 4 bases, and 2 bases had no gene match. CDR3 DNA: TGCGCCAGCAGCCGTACAGGGGGCTCTGGAAACACCATATATTTT. Translated: CASSRTGGSGNTIYF.

This chain connects TRBV29-1 to TRBJ2-1; D is unclear. CDR1 is SQVTM and CDR2 is ANQGSEA in the germline V gene. Trimming took 0 bases from V and 4 from J, leaving 25 bases between them. This CDR3 spans 19 amino acids. Here the CDR3 reads CSVEDWAPDGQRDYNEQFF. CDR3 nucleotides: TGCAGCGTTGAAGATTGGGCGCCCGATGGCCAGCGAGATTACAATGAGCAGTTCTTC.

In this sample, this clonotype turned up once. An end of the junction does not agree with germline; a read error may underlie this. The chain employs TRBV28 and TRBJ2-3; 7 nucleotides match TRBD1. Germline V lookup: CDR1 MDHEN, CDR2 SYDVKM. This CDR3 is 15 amino acids long. The CDR3 loop is CAGSPGTAITDTQYF. The CDR3 region has the DNA TGTGCCGGCAGTCCCGGGACAGCAATCACAGATACGCAGTATTTT.

The chain carries TRBV30 and TRBJ1-4, with 8 bases fitting TRBD1. Trimming removed 6 bases from V and 6 bases from J; junction bases left unmatched: 6. CDR3 length: 13 amino acids. Germline V gives CDR1 GTSNPN, CDR2 SVGIG (reference sequence). The CDR3 loop is CACRGQVDEKLFF. CDR3 DNA sequence: TGTGCCTGCAGGGGACAGGTGGATGAAAAACTGTTTTTT.

The CDR3 DNA is TGCACCAGCAGCCATTGGACTAAGAGCACAGATACGCAGTATTTT. Translation: CTSSHWTKSTDTQYF. The V call is TRBV1, the J call TRBJ2-3; TRBD2, the D gene given by the table, was not confirmed from the DNA. TRBV1 counts as a pseudogene. The CDR3 runs to 15 residues.

This clonotype was seen a handful of times. The chain uses TRBV3-1 and TRBJ2-7; no clear D gene. This CDR3 has 15 amino acids. V shed 0 bases and J shed 0 bases, with 9 bases lying between them. Germline V CDR1 and CDR2: LGHDT, YNNKEL (reference sequence). In nucleotides, the CDR3 is TGTGCCAGCAGCCAAGACCACGGCCCCTCCTACGAGCAGTACTTC. Translating gives CASSQDHGPSYEQYF.

This clonotype was counted only a few times. This rearrangement joins TRBV7-2 to TRBJ2-3; D ambiguous. Between the trimmed V and J ends, which lost 2 bases and 5 bases, there was a span of 8 bases. The length of the CDR3 is 13 residues. CDR1 and CDR2 (germline): SGHTA, FQGNSA. CDR3 region: CASSLSRRDTQYF. DNA of the CDR3: TGTGCCAGCAGCTTATCGCGTCGAGATACGCAGTATTTT.